This T cell receptor beta chain is drawn from a study of T cells after yellow fever vaccination. V was clipped by 2 bases and J by 1 base, with 6 bases between them. The CDR3 has 14 amino acids. Germline CDR1 MNHEY, CDR2 SMNVEV (reference sequence). TCRdb ran MiXCR on the 5' RACE reads and lists one entry per CDR3 protein. The repertoire holds about 50,000 distinct CDR3 sequences, with around 6.2% as singletons. The clonotype originates from a man between 18 and 29 years old who received the YFV17D yellow fever vaccine. This chain uses TRBV27 with TRBJ1-5; tentative D call: TRBD1 (6 bases). This sample comprised PBMCs, either bulk or a sorted T-cell subset (CD4+, CD8+, memory, or dextramer-sorted; not recorded which), obtained on the day of the yellow fever booster vaccination. The CDR3 sequence is CASSLQGSNQPQHF. The CDR3 DNA reads as TGTGCCAGCAGTTTACAGGGGAGCAATCAGCCCCAGCATTTT.